Below are 9 T cell receptor beta chains sequenced from a single sample in a study of PD-L1 blockade in urothelial cancer. TCRdb keeps only in-frame clones here, not all; method: immunoSEQ multiplex PCR. The sample lists about 130,000 clones, around 88% seen once, with approximately 2.4% in the top ten. Time point of the sample: peripheral blood 6 weeks after treatment start. This specimen consisted of PBMCs, obtained around atezolizumab (anti-PD-L1) treatment. The receptors shown here come from a man between 50 and 59 years old with urothelial cancer.

V gene TRBV19 combines with J gene TRBJ2-2, with 9 bases that match TRBD1. CDR1 and CDR2 from the germline V gene are LNHDA and SQIVND (reference sequence). With V trimmed by 6 bases and J by 7 bases, 6 bases remained unmatched. The CDR3 has 14 residues. CDR3 residues: CASRWTGVGGELFF. CDR3 DNA sequence: TGTGCCAGTAGATGGACAGGGGTAGGCGGGGAGCTGTTTTTT.

V usage is TRBV7-2 and J usage is TRBJ2-5; D may be TRBD2 (6 bases). The germline V gene encodes CDR1 SGHTA and CDR2 FQGNSA. Between the trimmed V and J ends, which lost 0 bases and 4 bases, there was a span of 12 bases. The CDR3 is 15 residues long. The CDR3 is CASSLAGLQLETQYF. In DNA, the CDR3 is TGTGCCAGCAGCTTAGCGGGACTTCAGTTAGAGACCCAGTACTTC.

This chain uses TRBV5-1 with TRBJ1-1; D uncertain. Germline V gene lookup returns CDR1 SGHRS and CDR2 YFSETQ. V was clipped by 3 bases and J by 4 bases, with 13 bases between them. The CDR3 extends over 14 amino acids. The CDR3 here is CASSSNRQRTEAFF. The DNA for the CDR3 is TGCGCCAGCAGCTCTAATCGACAACGCACTGAAGCTTTCTTT.

V and J are TRBV9 and TRBJ2-1; possible D gene TRBD2, 5 bases. Per the germline V gene, CDR1 is SGDLS and CDR2 is YYNGEE. There are 15 residues in the CDR3. V lost 0 bases and J 9 bases, leaving 16 bases between the germline ends. DNA for the CDR3: TGTGCCAGCAGCGTAGACGACTCAAAGAGCGGTGAGCAGTTCTTC. This translates into CASSVDDSKSGEQFF.

This chain uses TRBV7-2 with TRBJ1-4; D might be TRBD1 (5 bases). From germline, CDR1 is SGHTA and CDR2 FQGNSA. This CDR3 has 12 residues. V dropped 2 bases and J dropped 9 bases, with 7 bases sitting between them. The CDR3 DNA reads as TGTGCCAGCAGCTTACAGGGCCAAAAACTGTTTTTT. It is translated as CASSLQGQKLFF.

The count of this clone is one. J is TRBJ2-3 and V is TRBV15; D is unclear. The V gene lost 5 bases and the J gene lost 1 base, with 13 bases spanning the gap. This CDR3 comprises 15 residues. Looked up from germline, CDR1 is LNHNV and CDR2 is YYDKDF (reference sequence). The CDR3 DNA sequence: TGTGCCACCAGCCGACTGTACGTGGGCACAGATACGCAGTATTTT. This translates into CATSRLYVGTDTQYF. The full variable domain, its missing parts supplied by reference TRBV15 and TRBJ2-3, is DAMVIQNPRYQVTQFGKPVTLSCSQTLNHNVMYWYQQKSSQAPKLLFHYYDKDFNNEADTPDNFQSRRPNTSFCFLDIRSPGLGDTAMYLCATSRLYVGTDTQYFGPGTRLTVL.

The chain has TRBV9 and TRBJ1-1; D is unresolved. With 4 bases removed from V and 8 bases from J, the gap between germline ends came to 27 bases. The length of the CDR3 is 17 residues. In germline, CDR1 is SGDLS, CDR2 YYNGEE. The chain's CDR3 is CASSSGIGWAEENEAFF. DNA for the CDR3: TGTGCCAGCAGCTCAGGAATTGGGTGGGCCGAAGAGAACGAAGCTTTCTTT.

The V and J genes are TRBV5-1 and TRBJ2-3; D ambiguous. V was clipped by 3 bases and J by 3 bases, with 11 bases between them. CDR1 is SGHRS and CDR2 is YFSETQ in the germline V gene. This CDR3 has 14 residues. The CDR3 nucleotides are TGCGCCAGCAGCTGGTCGCGGTCTACAGATACGCAGTATTTT. Translating gives CASSWSRSTDTQYF.

The rearrangement joins TRBV4-2 to TRBJ2-6, with D possibly TRBD2 on 7 matching bases. In germline, CDR1 is LGHNA, CDR2 YNFKEQ. The CDR3 loop spans 19 amino acids. V was shortened by 0 bases and J by 0 bases, with 15 bases between the two germline ends. The CDR3 spells CASSQDLRGGHSGANVLTF. The DNA of the CDR3 is TGTGCCAGCAGCCAAGATTTGAGGGGGGGCCACTCTGGGGCCAACGTCCTGACTTTC.